Following are 2 T cell receptor beta chains from one sample sequenced in a study of blood T cell repertoires in COVID-19. Profiling relied on immunoSEQ multiplex PCR, and the TCRdb table lists in-frame clones only, not all of them. Here the sample spans roughly 340,000 clones, approximately 87% being singletons. The sequenced sample consisted of PBMCs or T cells enriched from blood (not recorded which). Receptor source: a man aged 40-55 years in a cohort exposed to, infected with or recovered from COVID-19 (not recorded which).

The chain has TRBV19 and TRBJ1-1, with D tentatively TRBD1 (5 bases). The germline gives CDR1 LNHDA, CDR2 SQIVND (reference sequence). This CDR3 is 13 amino acids long. The V end lost 3 bases, the J end lost 7 bases, and 12 bases lay between the germline ends. CDR3 coding DNA: TGTGCCAGTAGTATTAGGGGTATGAGTGAAGCTTTCTTT. Amino acid sequence: CASSIRGMSEAFF.

The gene calls are TRBV11-1 and TRBJ2-7; 12 nucleotides line up with TRBD2. Losses at the gene ends were 5 bases for V and 0 bases for J; bases not matched to a gene: 5. The CDR3 loop spans 16 amino acids. The germline CDR1 and CDR2 sequences are SGHAT and FQDESV (reference sequence). The chain's CDR3 is CASSHQTSGSSYEQYF. Written as DNA, the CDR3 is TGTGCCAGCAGCCACCAGACTAGCGGGAGCTCCTACGAGCAGTACTTC.